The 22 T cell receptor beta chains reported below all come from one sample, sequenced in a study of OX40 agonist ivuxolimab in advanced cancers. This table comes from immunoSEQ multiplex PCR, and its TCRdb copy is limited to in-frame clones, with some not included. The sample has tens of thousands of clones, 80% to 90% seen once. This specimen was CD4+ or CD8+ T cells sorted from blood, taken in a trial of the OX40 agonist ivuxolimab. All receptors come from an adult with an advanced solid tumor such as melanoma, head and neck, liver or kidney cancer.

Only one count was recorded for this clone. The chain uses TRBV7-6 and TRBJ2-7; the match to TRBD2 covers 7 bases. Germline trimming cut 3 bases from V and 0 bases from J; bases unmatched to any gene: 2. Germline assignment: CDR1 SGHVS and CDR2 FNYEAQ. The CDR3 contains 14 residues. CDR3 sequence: CASSLRGNSYEQYF. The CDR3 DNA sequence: TGTGCCAGCAGCTTGCGGGGGAACTCCTACGAGCAGTACTTC.

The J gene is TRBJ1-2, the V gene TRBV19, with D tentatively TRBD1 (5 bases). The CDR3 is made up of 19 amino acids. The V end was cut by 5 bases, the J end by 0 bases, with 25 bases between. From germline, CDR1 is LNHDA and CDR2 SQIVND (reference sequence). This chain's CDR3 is CASSPPPGDVWHSNYGYTF. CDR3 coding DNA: TGTGCCAGTAGTCCTCCCCCGGGGGACGTCTGGCATTCTAACTATGGCTACACCTTC.

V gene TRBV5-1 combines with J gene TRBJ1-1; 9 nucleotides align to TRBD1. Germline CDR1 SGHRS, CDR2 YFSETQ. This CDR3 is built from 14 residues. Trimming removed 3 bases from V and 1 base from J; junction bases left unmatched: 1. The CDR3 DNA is TGCGCCAGCAGCTGGGGACAGGGGAACACTGAAGCTTTCTTT. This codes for CASSWGQGNTEAFF.

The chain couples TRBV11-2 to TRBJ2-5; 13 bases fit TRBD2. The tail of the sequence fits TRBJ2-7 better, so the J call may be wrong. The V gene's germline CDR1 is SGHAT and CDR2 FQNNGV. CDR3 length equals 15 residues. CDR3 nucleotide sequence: TGTGCCAGCAGCGTAACTAGCGGGGGGGCCGACGAGCAGTACTTC. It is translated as CASSVTSGGADEQYF.

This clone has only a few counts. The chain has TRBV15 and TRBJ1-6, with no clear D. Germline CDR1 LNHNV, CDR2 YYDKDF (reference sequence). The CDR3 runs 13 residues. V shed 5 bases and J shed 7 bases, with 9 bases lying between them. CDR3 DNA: TGTGCCACCAGCTCAGAGTTGAATTCACCCCTCCACTTT. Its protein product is CATSSELNSPLHF.

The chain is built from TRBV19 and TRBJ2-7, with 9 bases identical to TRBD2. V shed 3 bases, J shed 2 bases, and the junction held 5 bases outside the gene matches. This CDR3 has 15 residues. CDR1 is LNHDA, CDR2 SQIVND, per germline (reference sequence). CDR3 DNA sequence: TGTGCCAGTAGTATGGGGGCTAGCGGGGCCTACGAGCAGTACTTC. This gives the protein CASSMGASGAYEQYF.

The CDR3 sequence is CASSSPDSTQEPQHF. The CDR3 DNA reads as TGTGCCAGCAGTTCTCCCGATTCGACCCAGGAGCCCCAGCATTTT. This sequence joins TRBV6-4 and TRBJ1-5; unclear D gene. V was pared by 5 bases and J by 8 bases, with 19 bases between. The CDR3 runs to 15 residues. The germline gives CDR1 MRHNA, CDR2 SNTAGT.

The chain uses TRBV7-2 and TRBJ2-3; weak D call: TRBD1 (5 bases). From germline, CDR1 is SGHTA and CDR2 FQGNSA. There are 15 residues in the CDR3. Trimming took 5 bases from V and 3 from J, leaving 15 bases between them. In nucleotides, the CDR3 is TGTGCCAGCAGCCATGGGGCATCCAGAACAGATACGCAGTATTTT. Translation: CASSHGASRTDTQYF.

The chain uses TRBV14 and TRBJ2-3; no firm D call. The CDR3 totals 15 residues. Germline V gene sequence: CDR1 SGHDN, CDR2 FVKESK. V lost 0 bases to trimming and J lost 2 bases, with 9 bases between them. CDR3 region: CASSQDRWATDTQYF. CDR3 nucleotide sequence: TGTGCCAGCAGCCAAGATAGGTGGGCCACAGATACGCAGTATTTT.

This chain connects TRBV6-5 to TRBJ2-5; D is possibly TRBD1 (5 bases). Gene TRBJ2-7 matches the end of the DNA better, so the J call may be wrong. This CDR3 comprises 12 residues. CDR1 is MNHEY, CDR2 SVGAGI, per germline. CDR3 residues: CASSAGTYEQYF. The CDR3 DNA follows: TGTGCCAGCTCGGCAGGGACCTACGAGCAGTACTTC.

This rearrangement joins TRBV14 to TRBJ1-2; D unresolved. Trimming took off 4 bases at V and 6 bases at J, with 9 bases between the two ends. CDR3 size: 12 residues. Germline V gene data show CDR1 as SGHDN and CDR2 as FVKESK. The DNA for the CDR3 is TGTGCCAGCAGCCCTCAGTTTGATGGCTACACCTTC. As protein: CASSPQFDGYTF.

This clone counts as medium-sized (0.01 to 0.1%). CDR3 residues: CASSSHSGQDGELFF. The DNA of the CDR3 is TGTGCCAGCAGCTCCCACTCGGGGCAGGACGGGGAGCTGTTTTTT. The genes are TRBV7-3 and TRBJ2-2; the D gene could be TRBD1 or TRBD2 (5 bases each). The CDR3 covers 15 residues. Trimming took 4 bases from V and 7 from J, leaving 16 bases between them. CDR1 and CDR2 from the germline V gene are SGHTA and FQGTGA. Using reference TRBV7-3 and TRBJ2-2 for the parts outside the CDR3, the full variable domain is GAGVSQTPSNKVTEKGKYVELRCDPISGHTALYWYRQSLGQGPEFLIYFQGTGAADDSGLPNDRFFAVRPEGSVSTLKIQRTERGDSAVYLCASSSHSGQDGELFFGEGSRLTVL.

The CDR3 DNA follows: TGTGCCAGCAGCGAACCGGACAGTAGGTCTGGGGCCAACGTCCTGACTTTC. Protein product: CASSEPDSRSGANVLTF. The rearrangement uses TRBV7-9 and TRBJ2-6, with a tentative D call TRBD1 (6 bases). CDR1 is SEHNR, CDR2 FQNEAQ, per germline (reference sequence). The CDR3 covers 17 residues. Trimming took 5 bases from V and 1 from J, leaving 15 bases between them.

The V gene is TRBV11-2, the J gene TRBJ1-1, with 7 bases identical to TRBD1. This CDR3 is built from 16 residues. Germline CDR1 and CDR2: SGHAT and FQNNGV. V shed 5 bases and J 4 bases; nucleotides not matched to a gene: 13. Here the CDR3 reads CASSPWWRGRVTEAFF. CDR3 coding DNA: TGTGCCAGCAGCCCCTGGTGGAGGGGGCGCGTCACTGAAGCTTTCTTT.

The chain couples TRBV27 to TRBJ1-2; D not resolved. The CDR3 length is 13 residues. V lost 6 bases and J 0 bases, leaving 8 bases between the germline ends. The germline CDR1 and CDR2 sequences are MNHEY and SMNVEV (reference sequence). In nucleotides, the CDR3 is TGTGCCAGCAGGACCGGGGCTAACTATGGCTACACCTTC. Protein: CASRTGANYGYTF.

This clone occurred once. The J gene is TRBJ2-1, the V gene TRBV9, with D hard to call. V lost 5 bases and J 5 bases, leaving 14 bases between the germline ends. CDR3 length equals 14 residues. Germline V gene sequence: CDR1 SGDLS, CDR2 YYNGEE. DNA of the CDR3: TGTGCCAGCAGTCCCTATGGACCTAACAATGAGCAGTTCTTC. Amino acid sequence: CASSPYGPNNEQFF.

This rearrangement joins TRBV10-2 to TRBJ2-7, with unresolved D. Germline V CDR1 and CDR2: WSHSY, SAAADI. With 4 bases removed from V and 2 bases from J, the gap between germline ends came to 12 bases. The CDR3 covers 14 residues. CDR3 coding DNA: TGCGCCAGCAGTGCCATCGAGCGAACCTACGAGCAGTACTTC. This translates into CASSAIERTYEQYF.

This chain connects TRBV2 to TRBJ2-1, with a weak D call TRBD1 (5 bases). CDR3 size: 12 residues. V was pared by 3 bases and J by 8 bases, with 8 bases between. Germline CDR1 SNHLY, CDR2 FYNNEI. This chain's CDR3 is CASSDQGYEQFF. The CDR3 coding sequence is TGTGCCAGCAGTGACCAGGGTTATGAGCAGTTCTTC.

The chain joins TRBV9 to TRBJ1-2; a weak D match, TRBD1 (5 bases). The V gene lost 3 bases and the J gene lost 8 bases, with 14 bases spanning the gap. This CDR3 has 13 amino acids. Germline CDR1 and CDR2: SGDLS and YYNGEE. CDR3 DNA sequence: TGTGCCAGCAGCGCCCCGAACGAGGGGGGCTACACCTTC. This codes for CASSAPNEGGYTF.

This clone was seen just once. The CDR3 DNA reads TGCGCCAGCAGCTCCGGGGCCGACACCGGGGAGCTGTTTTTT. This sequence encodes CASSSGADTGELFF. The chain carries TRBV5-1 and TRBJ2-2, with D perhaps assigned TRBD1 or TRBD2 (5 bases each). V lost 3 bases, J lost 3 bases, and 9 bases lay in between. The CDR3 spans 14 residues. Germline assignment: CDR1 SGHRS and CDR2 YFSETQ. The full variable domain, rest sourced from reference TRBV5-1 and TRBJ2-2, is KAGVTQTPRYLIKTRGQQVTLSCSPISGHRSVSWYQQTPGQGLQFLFEYFSETQRNKGNFPGRFSGRQFSNSRSEMNVSTLELGDSALYLCASSSGADTGELFFGEGSRLTVL.

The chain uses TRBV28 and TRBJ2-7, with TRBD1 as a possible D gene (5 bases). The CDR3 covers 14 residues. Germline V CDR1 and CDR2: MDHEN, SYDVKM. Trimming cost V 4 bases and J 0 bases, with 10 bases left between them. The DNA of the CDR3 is TGTGCCAGCAGTTCCTTCAGGGCCTCCTACGAGCAGTACTTC. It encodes CASSSFRASYEQYF.

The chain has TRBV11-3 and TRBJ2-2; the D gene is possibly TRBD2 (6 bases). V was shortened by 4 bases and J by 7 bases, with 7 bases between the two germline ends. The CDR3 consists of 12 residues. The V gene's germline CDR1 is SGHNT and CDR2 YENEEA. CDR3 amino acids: CASSSGDGELFF. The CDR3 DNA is TGTGCCAGCAGCTCGGGGGACGGGGAGCTGTTTTTT.